The 21 T cell receptor beta chains below were found in one sample sequenced in a study of T cells after yellow fever vaccination. MiXCR was run by TCRdb on the 5' RACE reads, yielding one entry per CDR3 protein. Of fewer than 650,000 distinct CDR3 sequences listed, 21% are singletons. The input for sequencing was PBMCs, taken roughly 20 days after the first yellow fever vaccination. The receptors derive from a man in his late teens or twenties who received the YFV17D yellow fever vaccine.

Concerning this clonotype: An end of the junction does not agree with germline; a read error may underlie this. The CDR3 protein is CAGGLGGTGGLFF. The CDR3 DNA is TGTGCCGGGGGACTTGGGGGCACCGGGGGGCTGTTTTTT. The V call is TRBV6-1, the J call TRBJ2-2; D is possibly TRBD1 or TRBD2 (6 bases each). The germline CDR1 and CDR2 sequences are MNHNS and SASEGT. The CDR3 is made up of 13 amino acids.

The chain uses TRBV5-5 and TRBJ2-7; D possibly corresponds to TRBD2 (6 bases). V lost 5 bases and J 2 bases, leaving 14 bases between the germline ends. Germline values: CDR1 SGHKS, CDR2 YYEKEE (reference sequence). The CDR3 consists of 14 residues. The CDR3 bases are TGTGCCAGCAGAGACGCCGGGACTCCCTACGAGCAGTACGTC. Protein product: CASRDAGTPYEQYV.

This clonotype was observed a handful of times. The chain has TRBV6-1 and TRBJ2-3; 11 nucleotides align to TRBD2. Germline CDR1 and CDR2: MNHNS and SASEGT. The V segment lost 7 bases and the J segment 6 bases; nucleotides outside the gene matches: 18. The CDR3 contains 18 residues. As DNA, the CDR3 is TGTGCCAGCACCTCCCCAAGGGGTAGCGGGGGGGCGAGGGATACGCAGTATTTT. This codes for CASTSPRGSGGARDTQYF.

The chain combines TRBV6-2 or TRBV6-3 with TRBJ1-5, with 8 bases that match TRBD1. The CDR3 is 16 amino acids. Trimming removed 6 bases from V and 1 base from J; junction bases left unmatched: 8. Germline V gene lookup returns CDR1 MNHEY and CDR2 SVGEGT. DNA for the CDR3: TGTGCCAGCAGGAACCAGGGGGCAGTCAGCAATCAGCCCCAGCATTTT. As protein: CASRNQGAVSNQPQHF.

The rearrangement links TRBV6-5 to TRBJ1-1; the D is unclear. V was clipped by 0 bases and J by 0 bases, with 8 bases between them. This CDR3 has 15 residues. Germline lookup yields CDR1 MNHEY and CDR2 SVGAGI. The CDR3 is CASSYSGYMNTEAFF. CDR3 coding DNA: TGTGCCAGCAGTTACTCGGGGTACATGAACACTGAAGCTTTCTTT.

This clonotype turned up a few times. The rearrangement joins TRBV7-6 to TRBJ1-1, with TRBD1 matching over 9 bases. The CDR3 consists of 15 residues. The germline V gene has CDR1 SGHVS and CDR2 FNYEAQ. V was pared by 5 bases and J by 1 base, with 5 bases of the junction left unmatched. The CDR3 DNA is TGTGCCAGCAGCCCGGGACAGGGACGGAACACTGAAGCTTTCTTT. It encodes CASSPGQGRNTEAFF. The whole variable domain, filled in from reference TRBV7-6 and TRBJ1-1, reads GAGVSQSPRYKVTKRGQDVALRCDPISGHVSLYWYRQALGQGPEFLTYFNYEAQQDKSGLPNDRFSAERPEGSISTLTIQRTEQRDSAMYRCASSPGQGRNTEAFFGQGTRLTVV.

There are a few counts of this clonotype. The chain recombines TRBV20-1 with TRBJ2-7, with 7 bases identical to TRBD2. The V gene end was trimmed by 5 bases and the J gene end by 2 bases; junction bases not matched to a gene: 9. The CDR3 has 14 residues. Germline V gives CDR1 DFQATT, CDR2 SNEGSKA (reference sequence). CDR3 DNA: TGCAGTGCTGGCCGCGGGGGTGTAACCTACGAGCAGTACTTC. The encoded protein is CSAGRGGVTYEQYF.

V gene TRBV7-9 combines with J gene TRBJ2-5; D could derive from TRBD1 or TRBD2 (5 bases each). Deletions cut 6 bases from V and 0 bases from J, with 14 bases between. CDR3 length: 15 amino acids. Germline-derived CDR1 and CDR2 are SEHNR and FQNEAQ (reference sequence). CDR3 nucleotide sequence: TGTGCCAGCAGGGGGGTGTTGGGAAACCAAGAGACCCAGTACTTC. Amino acids: CASRGVLGNQETQYF.

The rearrangement joins TRBV4-2 to TRBJ2-3; 12 positions agree with TRBD1. Trimming took 0 bases from V and 4 from J; bases not matched to a gene: 5. This CDR3 is 17 amino acids long. Germline lookup yields CDR1 LGHNA and CDR2 YNFKEQ. The CDR3 loop is CASSQDWGQGASDTQYF. The CDR3 nucleotides are TGTGCCAGCAGCCAAGATTGGGGACAGGGGGCTTCAGATACGCAGTATTTT.

This chain uses TRBV15 with TRBJ2-5, with 10 bases fitting TRBD2. The CDR3 extends over 17 amino acids. J lost 3 bases, V lost 0 bases, and 7 bases had no gene match. Germline CDR1 LNHNV, CDR2 YYDKDF (reference sequence). CDR3 protein: CATSRDLLAGAEETQYF. The CDR3 DNA reads as TGTGCCACCAGCAGAGATCTGCTAGCGGGGGCGGAAGAGACCCAGTACTTC.

This clonotype showed up just a few times. The chain uses TRBV5-1 and TRBJ2-7, with 7 bases that match TRBD2. The CDR3 sequence is 16 residues long. Germline V gene data show CDR1 as SGHRS and CDR2 as YFSETQ. The J segment lost 0 bases and the V segment lost 1 base, leaving 7 bases of the junction unmatched. CDR3 loop: CASSLIRRGSSYEQYF. The CDR3 coding sequence is TGCGCCAGCAGCTTGATTCGGCGGGGGAGCTCCTACGAGCAGTACTTC.

V usage is TRBV6-4 and J usage is TRBJ1-1; D gene uncertain. The CDR3 has 13 amino acids. Looked up from germline, CDR1 is MRHNA and CDR2 is SNTAGT. V gave up 5 bases and J gave up 6 bases, with 13 bases separating them. DNA for the CDR3: TGTGCCAGCAGTTTGGAGGAGGGTGCTGAAGCTTTCTTT. Protein product: CASSLEEGAEAFF.

V gene TRBV6-1 combines with J gene TRBJ2-1; TRBD1 or TRBD2 may be the D gene (5 bases each). This CDR3 has 15 amino acids. Trimming stripped 8 bases from V and 2 bases from J, with 16 bases between. From germline, CDR1 is MNHNS and CDR2 SASEGT. As DNA, the CDR3 is TGTGCCAGCGCTGGGACCTCGAGCCCCTACAATGAGCAGTTCTTC. It encodes CASAGTSSPYNEQFF.

This clonotype occurred a few times. The chain employs TRBV20-1 and TRBJ2-7, with a possible D match to TRBD2 (6 bases). Germline CDR1 DFQATT, CDR2 SNEGSKA (reference sequence). CDR3 length: 15 residues. Trimming took 6 bases from V and 0 from J, leaving 18 bases between them. The CDR3 region is CSAEARDWGSYEQYF. Here the CDR3 DNA reads TGCAGTGCAGAGGCGAGGGACTGGGGCTCCTACGAGCAGTACTTC.

The rearrangement joins TRBV3-1 to TRBJ2-7, with D maybe TRBD1 (5 bases). This CDR3 comprises 16 residues. Germline V lookup: CDR1 LGHDT, CDR2 YNNKEL (reference sequence). Trimming took off 0 bases at V and 3 bases at J, with 15 bases between the two ends. The CDR3 here is CASSQEPDTRVYEQYF. DNA for the CDR3: TGTGCCAGCAGCCAAGAGCCGGATACCAGGGTCTACGAGCAGTACTTC.

The table lists this clonotype with a few counts. The V and J genes are TRBV10-3 and TRBJ1-2; D not certain. CDR1 ENHRY and CDR2 SYGVKD come from the germline V gene. The CDR3 runs 12 residues. Trimming removed 0 bases from V and 7 bases from J, with 6 bases in between. The CDR3 here is CAISESYFGYTF. The CDR3 DNA sequence: TGTGCCATCAGTGAGTCGTATTTTGGCTACACCTTC.

This chain joins TRBV7-9 and TRBJ2-7; 7 nucleotides agree with TRBD1. The CDR3 runs to 12 residues. Unmatched junction bases numbered 4, after V lost 8 bases and J lost 3 bases. Germline V gene lookup returns CDR1 SEHNR and CDR2 FQNEAQ (reference sequence). The CDR3 is CASSRGIYEQYF. As DNA, the CDR3 is TGTGCCAGCTCCAGGGGGATCTACGAGCAGTACTTC.

V and J are TRBV7-2 and TRBJ2-5; a possible D gene is TRBD1 (5 bases). The CDR3 runs 12 residues. V shed 6 bases and J shed 4 bases, with 9 bases lying between them. Germline V gene sequence: CDR1 SGHTA, CDR2 FQGNSA. CDR3 bases: TGTGCCAGCAGTGGGGCAAGAGAGACCCAGTACTTC. Translated, it gives CASSGARETQYF.

The CDR3 coding sequence is TGTGCCAGCAGTTACTCGACCAGCTCGGCAGGGGCGGAAGAGCAGTACTTC. Translating gives CASSYSTSSAGAEEQYF. The J gene is TRBJ2-7, the V gene TRBV6-5; tentatively, D is TRBD1 (6 bases). The CDR3 is made up of 17 amino acids. The germline CDR1 and CDR2 sequences are MNHEY and SVGAGI. V was cut by 0 bases and J by 7 bases, with 22 bases left in between.

The chain combines TRBV20-1 with TRBJ1-2; 9 bases map to TRBD1. Germline V gives CDR1 DFQATT, CDR2 SNEGSKA (reference sequence). The CDR3 is 13 amino acids. The V segment lost 6 bases and the J segment 5 bases; nucleotides outside the gene matches: 7. The CDR3 sequence is CSAAGDRVYGYTF. As DNA, the CDR3 is TGCAGTGCCGCCGGGGACAGGGTATATGGCTACACCTTC.

In its sample, this clonotype was seen a few times. This chain links TRBV12-3 or TRBV12-4 with TRBJ1-1, with D maybe TRBD1 (5 bases). The CDR3 totals 13 residues. V lost 5 bases and J 8 bases, leaving 15 bases between the germline ends. The CDR3 loop reads CASSDFAGTEAFF. The CDR3 DNA follows: TGTGCCAGCAGTGATTTCGCCGGGACGGAAGCTTTCTTT.